What follows are 27 T cell receptor beta chains derived from one specimen sequenced in a study of blood T cell repertoires in COVID-19. Repertoires were generated with immunoSEQ multiplex PCR, while TCRdb's copy carries only in-frame clones and drops some. This sample carries a few hundred thousand clones, around 86% of them seen once, and the ten largest clones take 4% to 5.5%. Source material: peripheral blood. These receptors all come from a human donor in a cohort sampled during active COVID-19.

A few counts support this clone. The V gene is TRBV29-1, the J gene TRBJ1-1, with D tentatively TRBD1 (5 bases). The CDR3 contains 13 residues. Germline lookup yields CDR1 SQVTM and CDR2 ANQGSEA. The V end lost 5 bases, the J end lost 3 bases, and 13 bases lay between the germline ends. The CDR3 DNA follows: TGCAGCGTTTCTGGGGGGGTCTACACTGAAGCTTTCTTT. This gives the protein CSVSGGVYTEAFF.

The chain recombines TRBV27 with TRBJ2-4; 10 positions agree with TRBD1. The trim removed 4 bases at V and 7 bases at J, leaving 4 bases unmatched. The CDR3 length is 14 residues. The germline CDR1 and CDR2 sequences are MNHEY and SMNVEV (reference sequence). The CDR3 region is CASSWGQGRNIQYF. The CDR3 DNA sequence: TGTGCCAGCAGTTGGGGACAGGGGAGGAACATTCAGTACTTC.

The chain has TRBV5-6 and TRBJ1-2; D is ambiguous. The CDR3 loop spans 13 amino acids. The germline gives CDR1 SGHDT, CDR2 YYEEEE. V was trimmed by 0 bases and J by 8 bases, leaving 11 bases between them. The CDR3 is CASSLATVEGYTF. In DNA form, the CDR3 reads TGTGCCAGCAGCTTGGCTACAGTAGAAGGCTACACCTTC. The variable domain in full, completed from reference TRBV5-6 and TRBJ1-2, reads DAGVTQSPTHLIKTRGQQVTLRCSPKSGHDTVSWYQQALGQGPQFIFQYYEEEERQRGNFPDRFSGHQFPNYSSELNVNALLLGDSALYLCASSLATVEGYTFGSGTRLTVV.

The chain has TRBV7-2 and TRBJ1-1; unclear D gene. The CDR3 runs to 13 residues. The germline V gene encodes CDR1 SGHTA and CDR2 FQGNSA. V was shortened by 1 base and J by 7 bases, with 10 bases between the two germline ends. The CDR3 region has the DNA TGTGCCAGCAGCTTAGTCTGGGAGGGTGAAGCTTTCTTT. Translating it yields CASSLVWEGEAFF.

The V and J genes are TRBV28 and TRBJ2-7; 9 bases match TRBD2. The V gene end was trimmed by 6 bases and the J gene end by 0 bases; junction bases not matched to a gene: 6. Germline loops: CDR1 MDHEN, CDR2 SYDVKM. CDR3 length equals 15 residues. The CDR3 loop reads CASSPEAGGSYEQYF. The DNA for the CDR3 is TGTGCCAGCAGCCCCGAAGCGGGAGGCTCCTACGAGCAGTACTTC.

V usage is TRBV4-3 and J usage is TRBJ2-5; 8 bases match TRBD1. Trimming took 8 bases from V and 4 from J; bases not matched to a gene: 9. This CDR3 has 14 amino acids. Germline V gene data show CDR1 as LGHNA and CDR2 as YSLEER. CDR3 sequence: CASGSNDRGETQYF. For the CDR3, the DNA is TGCGCCAGCGGATCCAACGACAGGGGAGAGACCCAGTACTTC.

V and J are TRBV28 and TRBJ1-2, with TRBD1 identical over 7 bases. V lost 2 bases, J lost 2 bases, and 5 bases stayed unmatched. The CDR3 consists of 15 residues. Germline CDR1 reads MDHEN; CDR2 reads SYDVKM. The CDR3 nucleotides read TGTGCCAGCAGTTTACCCCAGGGGGTGAACTATGGCTACACCTTC. It yields the protein CASSLPQGVNYGYTF.

CDR3 in amino acids: CASSAQGSLRGYTF. DNA for the CDR3: TGTGCCAGCAGTGCACAGGGGAGTCTTCGAGGCTACACCTTC. The chain joins TRBV27 to TRBJ1-2; TRBD1 aligns across 7 bases. Germline-derived CDR1 and CDR2 are MNHEY and SMNVEV (reference sequence). Unmatched junction bases numbered 11, after V lost 5 bases and J lost 8 bases. CDR3 length: 14 residues.

The J gene is TRBJ1-6, the V gene TRBV7-2, with 8 nucleotides matching TRBD1. The trim removed 5 bases at V and 10 bases at J, leaving 4 bases unmatched. Germline V gene sequence: CDR1 SGHTA, CDR2 FQGNSA. CDR3 length: 13 residues. The CDR3 bases are TGTGCCAGCAGCGCGACAGGGGTGTCACCCCTCCACTTT. Translation: CASSATGVSPLHF. Filled out from reference TRBV7-2 and TRBJ1-6, the complete variable domain reads GAGVSQSPSNKVTEKGKDVELRCDPISGHTALYWYRQSLGQGLEFLIYFQGNSAPDKSGLPSDRFSAERTGGSVSTLTIQRTQQEDSAVYLCASSATGVSPLHFGNGTRLTVT.

The CDR3 loop is CASRLQGSEQYF. CDR3 DNA: TGTGCCAGCAGGTTACAGGGGAGCGAGCAGTACTTC. The chain links TRBV6-5 to TRBJ2-5, with 7 bases that match TRBD1. The end of the DNA aligns better with TRBJ2-7, so the J call may be wrong. The CDR3 is 12 residues long. Looked up from germline, CDR1 is MNHEY and CDR2 is SVGAGI.

The rearrangement links TRBV7-2 to TRBJ1-3; D perhaps matches TRBD1 (6 bases). From germline, CDR1 is SGHTA and CDR2 FQGNSA. The CDR3 has 12 residues. V lost 11 bases and J lost 2, with 10 bases in between. This CDR3 reads CASTGTGNTIYF. The CDR3 DNA follows: TGTGCCTCAACAGGGACTGGAAACACCATATATTTT.

This clone was detected only a few times. The rearrangement joins TRBV7-2 to TRBJ1-6; D not certain. Germline CDR1 and CDR2: SGHTA and FQGNSA. This CDR3 comprises 16 residues. V was pared by 1 base and J by 0 bases, with 7 bases between. CDR3 nucleotides: TGTGCCAGCAGCTTAGTGGGCAACTCCTATAATTCACCCCTCCACTTT. Protein sequence: CASSLVGNSYNSPLHF.

The rearrangement links TRBV7-7 to TRBJ2-2, with 13 bases lining up with TRBD2. CDR3 length: 19 residues. Germline CDR1 SSHAT, CDR2 FNYEAQ (reference sequence). Losses at the gene ends were 2 bases for V and 1 base for J; bases not matched to a gene: 7. The CDR3 DNA reads TGTGCCAGCAGCTTAAGGGCCGGACTAGCGGGAGAGAACACCGGGGAGCTGTTTTTT. Translation: CASSLRAGLAGENTGELFF.

CDR3 coding DNA: TGTGCCAGCAGCGTAGCGGGAGGTCTACGGGAGACCCAGTACTTC. Amino acid sequence: CASSVAGGLRETQYF. The chain has TRBV9 and TRBJ2-5, with 7 nucleotides matching TRBD2. V shed 0 bases and J 5 bases; nucleotides not matched to a gene: 7. Germline CDR1 and CDR2: SGDLS and YYNGEE. CDR3 length: 15 residues.

The chain joins TRBV30 to TRBJ1-1, with 9 bases aligning to TRBD1. The ends lost 5 bases at V and 4 bases at J; junction bases unmatched: 8. The CDR3 contains 14 residues. Germline V gene sequence: CDR1 GTSNPN, CDR2 SVGIG (reference sequence). The chain's CDR3 is CAWGQTGGVTEAFF. The CDR3 region has the DNA TGTGCCTGGGGTCAGACAGGGGGAGTCACTGAAGCTTTCTTT.

CDR3 residues: CASSQVGHYYGYTF. CDR3 nucleotide sequence: TGCGCCAGCAGCCAAGTCGGACATTACTATGGCTACACCTTC. The rearrangement uses TRBV4-3 and TRBJ1-2; D possibly corresponds to TRBD1 (5 bases). The CDR3 has 14 residues. Deletions cut 1 base from V and 3 bases from J, with 9 bases between. Germline V gene lookup returns CDR1 LGHNA and CDR2 YSLEER.

The rearrangement uses TRBV6-5 and TRBJ1-1; 9 bases are shared with TRBD1. The CDR3 runs to 14 residues. The V gene's germline CDR1 is MNHEY and CDR2 SVGAGI. V dropped 7 bases and J dropped 11; count of bases not matched to a gene: 14. The CDR3 reads CASIPLRDRVVAFF. The DNA of the CDR3 is TGTGCCAGCATCCCCCTCCGGGACAGGGTTGTTGCTTTCTTT.

The table lists this clone with a few counts. The rearrangement links TRBV7-9 to TRBJ2-2; perhaps TRBD1 as D (5 bases). V lost 5 bases, J lost 5 bases, and 9 bases lay in between. CDR3 size: 13 residues. CDR1 SEHNR and CDR2 FQNEAQ come from the germline V gene (reference sequence). The CDR3 DNA is TGTGCCAGCAGCCCGAAGGGGACCGGGGAGCTGTTTTTT. Protein sequence: CASSPKGTGELFF.

On this clone itself: The same CDR3 is also encoded by other DNA sequences in this sample. V gene TRBV9 combines with J gene TRBJ1-1; perhaps TRBD1 as D (6 bases). V lost 0 bases and J 2 bases, leaving 11 bases between the germline ends. CDR1 is SGDLS and CDR2 is YYNGEE in the germline V gene. The CDR3 runs to 15 residues. The CDR3 DNA reads TGTGCCAGCAGCGTAGACGGGACATTAAACACTGAAGCTTTCTTT. Translating gives CASSVDGTLNTEAFF.

The chain recombines TRBV28 with TRBJ2-7; 10 positions match TRBD1. Germline V gene sequence: CDR1 MDHEN, CDR2 SYDVKM. Trimming removed 4 bases from V and 4 bases from J; junction bases left unmatched: 13. This CDR3 spans 17 amino acids. The CDR3 here is CASSSQTGQGKLYEQYF. In nucleotides, the CDR3 is TGTGCCAGCAGTTCCCAAACGGGACAGGGGAAGCTTTACGAGCAGTACTTC.

This clone was recorded at least ten times. The chain uses TRBV4-1 and TRBJ1-1, with 10 positions matching TRBD1. V dropped 0 bases and J dropped 4; count of bases not matched to a gene: 8. Germline V lookup: CDR1 MGHRA, CDR2 YSYEKL. This CDR3 has 17 residues. DNA of the CDR3: TGCGCCAGCAGCCAAGAAAACCCCCGGGACAGGGGCACTGAAGCTTTCTTT. Its translation: CASSQENPRDRGTEAFF.

This chain links TRBV13 with TRBJ1-2; tentatively, D is TRBD1 (6 bases). The germline CDR1 and CDR2 sequences are PRHDT and FYEKMQ (reference sequence). V gave up 7 bases and J gave up 5 bases, with 17 bases separating them. The CDR3 is 14 amino acids. Here the CDR3 DNA reads TGTGCCAGCACCACGGACAGAGGTCCTTATGGCTACACCTTC. Its translation is CASTTDRGPYGYTF.

The chain carries TRBV9 and TRBJ2-3, with TRBD2 as a possible D gene (5 bases). Trimming stripped 0 bases from V and 0 bases from J, with 11 bases between. The germline CDR1 and CDR2 sequences are SGDLS and YYNGEE. This CDR3 region has 16 residues. CDR3 sequence (DNA): TGTGCCAGCAGCGTAGAAACGGGATATAGCACAGATACGCAGTATTTT. Translated: CASSVETGYSTDTQYF.

V is TRBV2 and J is TRBJ2-2; 11 nucleotides agree with TRBD2. Germline CDR1 SNHLY, CDR2 FYNNEI. V was clipped by 3 bases and J by 5 bases; unmatched bases: 8. The CDR3 has 17 amino acids. This CDR3 reads CASSEGPSGRYTGELFF. The CDR3 DNA sequence: TGTGCCAGCAGTGAGGGTCCTAGCGGGAGGTATACCGGGGAGCTGTTTTTT.

This rearrangement joins TRBV7-9 to TRBJ2-7, with TRBD2 matching 7 bases. V was clipped by 5 bases and J by 0 bases; unmatched bases: 4. Germline lookup yields CDR1 SEHNR and CDR2 FQNEAQ (reference sequence). This CDR3 has 14 amino acids. The CDR3 DNA follows: TGTGCCAGCAGCCCTAGCGGTAGCTCCTACGAGCAGTACTTC. Translation gives CASSPSGSSYEQYF. The complete variable domain, with remaining parts taken from reference TRBV7-9 and TRBJ2-7, reads DTGVSQNPRHKITKRGQNVTFRCDPISEHNRLYWYRQTLGQGPEFLTYFQNEAQLEKSRLLSDRFSAERPKGSFSTLEIQRTEQGDSAMYLCASSPSGSSYEQYFGPGTRLTVT.

The CDR3 DNA follows: TGTGCCAGCAGCTTATTAGCGGGAGTCTCAGATACGCAGTATTTT. Protein product: CASSLLAGVSDTQYF. V and J are TRBV7-2 and TRBJ2-3; 9 bases line up with TRBD2. This CDR3 comprises 15 residues. Looked up from germline, CDR1 is SGHTA and CDR2 is FQGNSA. V gave up 2 bases and J gave up 4 bases; unmatched junction bases: 4.

The V call is TRBV27, the J call TRBJ1-1; D gene ambiguous. The CDR3 is made up of 14 amino acids. V gave up 6 bases and J gave up 2 bases, with 13 bases separating them. Germline CDR1 and CDR2: MNHEY and SMNVEV (reference sequence). Here the CDR3 DNA reads TGTGCCAGCAGGCCGTTGGGCACAAACACTGAAGCTTTCTTT. This gives the protein CASRPLGTNTEAFF.